The TCR beta chain under discussion was sequenced for a study of T cell repertoires in cytomegalovirus infection. Study-wide context: CMV infection and matching HLA type were both indicated by public TCR beta signatures.

Regarding the study as a whole: Ex vivo responses were dominated by HLA-C-restricted CMV-specific TCR beta clonotypes.

J was trimmed by 1 base and V by 4 bases; bases with no gene match: 15. In germline, CDR1 is SGHNT, CDR2 YYREEE (reference sequence). The CDR3 is 18 amino acids. Via MiXCR, TCRdb re-called the reads, giving one row per CDR3 protein. The repertoire includes about 770,000 distinct CDR3 sequences, around 29% of them detected once, and around 13% sits in the top ten. With regard to this clonotype: Its specificity is not known.

The TCR originated in a human donor in good health (CMV status not recorded). Some clones in this sample may be carry-over from other donors' samples. The material sequenced was cultured CD8+ T cells from PBMCs, taken from culture after CMV antigen stimulation. The chain employs TRBV5-4 and TRBJ1-1; TRBD1 aligns across 8 bases. The CDR3 DNA sequence: TGTGCCAGCAGCCCGCCCGTATATACAGGGGGGGCGAACACTGAAGCTTTCTTT. Encoded protein: CASSPPVYTGGANTEAFF.